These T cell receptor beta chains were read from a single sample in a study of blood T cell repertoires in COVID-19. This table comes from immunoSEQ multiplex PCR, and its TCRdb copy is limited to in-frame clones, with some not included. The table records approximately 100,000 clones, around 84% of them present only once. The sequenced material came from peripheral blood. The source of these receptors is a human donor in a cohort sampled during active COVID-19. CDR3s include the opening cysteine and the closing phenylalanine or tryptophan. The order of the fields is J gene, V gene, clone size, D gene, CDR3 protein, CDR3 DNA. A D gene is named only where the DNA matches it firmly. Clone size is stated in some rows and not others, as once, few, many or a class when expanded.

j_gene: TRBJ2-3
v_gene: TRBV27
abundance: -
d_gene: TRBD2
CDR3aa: CASSLGGATDTQYF
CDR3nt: TGTGCCAGCAGTCTCGGGGGGGCGACAGATACGCAGTATTTT

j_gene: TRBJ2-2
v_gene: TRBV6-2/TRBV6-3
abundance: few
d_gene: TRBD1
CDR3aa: CASSQRQGNTGELFF
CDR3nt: TGTGCCAGCAGCCAACGACAGGGAAACACCGGGGAGCTGTTTTTT

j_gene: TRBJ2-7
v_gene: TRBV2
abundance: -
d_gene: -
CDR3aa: CASSDWSYYEQYF
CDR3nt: TGTGCCAGCAGTGATTGGTCCTACTACGAGCAGTACTTC

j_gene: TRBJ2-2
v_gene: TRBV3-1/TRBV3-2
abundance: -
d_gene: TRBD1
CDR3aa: CASSNRGPKGTGELFF
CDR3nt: TGTGCCAGCAGCAACAGGGGGCCCAAGGGCACCGGGGAGCTGTTTTTT

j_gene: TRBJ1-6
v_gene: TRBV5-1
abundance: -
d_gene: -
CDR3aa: CASSLDRVNSPLHF
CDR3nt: TGCGCCAGCAGCTTGGACAGGGTTAATTCACCCCTCCACTTT

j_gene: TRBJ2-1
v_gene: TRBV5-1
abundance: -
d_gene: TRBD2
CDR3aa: CASTGTSGYNEQFF
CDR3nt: TGCGCCAGCACCGGGACTAGCGGCTACAATGAGCAGTTCTTC

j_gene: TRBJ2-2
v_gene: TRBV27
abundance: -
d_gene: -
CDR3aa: CASSLGAGPGELFF
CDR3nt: TGTGCCAGCAGCTTAGGGGCAGGGCCTGGGGAGCTGTTTTTT

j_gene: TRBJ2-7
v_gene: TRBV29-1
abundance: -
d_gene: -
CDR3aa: CSVETGGGSYEQYF
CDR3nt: TGCAGCGTTGAAACGGGCGGGGGCAGCTACGAGCAGTACTTC

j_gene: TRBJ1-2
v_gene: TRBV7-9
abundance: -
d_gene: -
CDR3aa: CASSQGQSGYTF
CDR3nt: TGTGCCAGCAGCCAGGGACAATCTGGCTACACCTTC

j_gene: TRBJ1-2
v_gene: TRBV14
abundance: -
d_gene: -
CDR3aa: CASSQEVGSYGYTF
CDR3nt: TGTGCCAGCAGCCAAGAAGTCGGGTCCTATGGCTACACCTTC

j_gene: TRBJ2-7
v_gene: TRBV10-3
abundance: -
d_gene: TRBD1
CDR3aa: CAIRVDRADTYEQYF
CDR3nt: TGTGCCATCAGGGTGGACAGGGCAGACACCTACGAGCAGTACTTC

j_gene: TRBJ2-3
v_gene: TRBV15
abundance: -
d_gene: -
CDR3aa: CATSRAQGPGTDTQYF
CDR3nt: TGTGCCACCAGCAGAGCACAGGGCCCGGGAACAGATACGCAGTATTTT

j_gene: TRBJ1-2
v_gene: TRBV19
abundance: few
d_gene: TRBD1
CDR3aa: CASSILASGQGGGYTF
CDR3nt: TGTGCCAGTAGTATTCTCGCGTCGGGGCAGGGGGGTGGCTACACCTTC

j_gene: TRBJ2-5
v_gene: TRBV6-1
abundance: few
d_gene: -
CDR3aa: CASSEQGETQYF
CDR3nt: TGTGCCAGCAGTGAACAGGGAGAGACCCAGTACTTC

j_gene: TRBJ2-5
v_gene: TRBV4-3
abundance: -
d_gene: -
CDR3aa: CASSQGQAETQYF
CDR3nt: TGCGCCAGCAGCCAAGGACAGGCAGAGACCCAGTACTTC

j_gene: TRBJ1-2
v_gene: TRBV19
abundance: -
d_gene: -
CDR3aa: CASSIGAGGYTF
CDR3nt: TGTGCCAGTAGTATAGGTGCAGGGGGCTACACCTTC

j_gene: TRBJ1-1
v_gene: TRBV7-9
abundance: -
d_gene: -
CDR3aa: CASSLMYSNTEAFF
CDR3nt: TGTGCCAGCAGCTTAATGTACAGTAACACTGAAGCTTTCTTT

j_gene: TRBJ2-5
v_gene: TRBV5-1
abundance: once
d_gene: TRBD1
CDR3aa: CASSFPGQGKETQYF
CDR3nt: TGCGCCAGCAGCTTCCCCGGACAGGGGAAAGAGACCCAGTACTTC

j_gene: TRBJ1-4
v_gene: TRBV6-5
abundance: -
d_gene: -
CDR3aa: CASGEMGREKLFF
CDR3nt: TGTGCCAGCGGGGAGATGGGCCGGGAAAAACTGTTTTTT

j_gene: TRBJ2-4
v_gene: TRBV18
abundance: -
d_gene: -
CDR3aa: CASSPGHNAKNIQYF
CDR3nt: TGTGCCAGCTCACCGGGCCATAACGCCAAAAACATTCAGTACTTC

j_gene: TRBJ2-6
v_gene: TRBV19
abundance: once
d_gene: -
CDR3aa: CASAGFSGANVLTF
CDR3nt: TGTGCCAGCGCAGGCTTCTCTGGGGCCAACGTCCTGACTTTC

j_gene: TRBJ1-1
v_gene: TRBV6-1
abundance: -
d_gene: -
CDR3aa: CASSEREASTEAFF
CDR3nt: TGTGCCAGCAGTGAACGCGAGGCGAGCACTGAAGCTTTCTTT

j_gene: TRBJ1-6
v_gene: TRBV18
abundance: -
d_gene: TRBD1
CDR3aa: CASSRGQVDNSPLHF
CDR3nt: TGTGCCAGCTCCCGGGGACAGGTGGATAATTCACCCCTCCACTTT

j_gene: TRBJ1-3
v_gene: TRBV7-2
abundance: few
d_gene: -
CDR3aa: CASSLFSNSGNTIYF
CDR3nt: TGTGCCAGCAGCTTATTCAGTAACTCTGGAAACACCATATATTTT

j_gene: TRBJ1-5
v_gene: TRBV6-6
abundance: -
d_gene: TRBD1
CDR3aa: CASSGTGGSNQPQHF
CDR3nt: TGTGCCAGCAGTGGGACAGGGGGTTCCAATCAGCCCCAGCATTTT

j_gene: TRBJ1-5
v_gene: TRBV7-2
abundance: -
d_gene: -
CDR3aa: CASKPQPMGNQPQHF
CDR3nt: TGTGCCAGCAAACCACAGCCGATGGGCAATCAGCCCCAGCATTTT

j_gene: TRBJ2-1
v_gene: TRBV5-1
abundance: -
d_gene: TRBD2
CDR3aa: CASSLIAGAFEQFF
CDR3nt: TGCGCCAGCAGCTTGATAGCGGGGGCCTTTGAGCAGTTCTTC

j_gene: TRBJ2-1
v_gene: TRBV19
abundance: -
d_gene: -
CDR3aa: CASSIVGLDKQFF
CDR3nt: TGTGCCAGTAGTATAGTTGGCCTCGATAAGCAGTTCTTC

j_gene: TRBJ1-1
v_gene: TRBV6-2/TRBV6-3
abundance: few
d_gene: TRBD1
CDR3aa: CASSQTGPEAFF
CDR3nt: TGTGCCAGCAGCCAGACAGGGCCTGAAGCTTTCTTT

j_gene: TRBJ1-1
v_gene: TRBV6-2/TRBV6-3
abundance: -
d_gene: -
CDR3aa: CASSLFRVTEAFF
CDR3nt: TGTGCCAGCAGTTTGTTCAGGGTCACTGAAGCTTTCTTT

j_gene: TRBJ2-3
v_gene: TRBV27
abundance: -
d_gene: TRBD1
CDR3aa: CASSWTGYTDTQYF
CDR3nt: TGTGCCAGCAGTTGGACAGGGTACACAGATACGCAGTATTTT

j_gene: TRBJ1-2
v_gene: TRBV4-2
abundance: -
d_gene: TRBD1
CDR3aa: CASSQDADRFYGYTF
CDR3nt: TGTGCCAGCAGCCAAGATGCGGACAGGTTCTATGGCTACACCTTC

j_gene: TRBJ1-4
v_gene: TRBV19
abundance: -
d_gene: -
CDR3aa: CASSRTVATNEKLFF
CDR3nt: TGTGCCAGTAGCCGGACAGTTGCAACTAATGAAAAACTGTTTTTT

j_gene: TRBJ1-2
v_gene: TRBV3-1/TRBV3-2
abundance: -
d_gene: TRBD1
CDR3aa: CASSPGQVRYGYTF
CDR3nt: TGTGCCAGCAGCCCTGGACAGGTTCGCTATGGCTACACCTTC

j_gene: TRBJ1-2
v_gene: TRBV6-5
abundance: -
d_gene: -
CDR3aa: CASSPAAPNYGYTF
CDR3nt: TGTGCCAGCAGCCCCGCGGCCCCTAACTATGGCTACACCTTC

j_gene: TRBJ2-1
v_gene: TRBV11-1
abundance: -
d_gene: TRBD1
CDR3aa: CASSSSTGDLYNEQFF
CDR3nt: TGTGCCAGCAGTTCAAGTACAGGGGACCTCTACAATGAGCAGTTCTTC

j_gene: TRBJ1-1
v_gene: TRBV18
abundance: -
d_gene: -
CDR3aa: CASSPTGTEAFF
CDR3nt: TGTGCCAGCTCACCAACAGGGACAGAAGCTTTCTTT

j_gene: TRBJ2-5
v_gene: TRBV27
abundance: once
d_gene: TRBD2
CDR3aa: CASSPSPTSGSGETQYF
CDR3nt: TGTGCCAGCAGTCCCTCCCCGACTAGCGGCTCGGGTGAGACCCAGTACTTC

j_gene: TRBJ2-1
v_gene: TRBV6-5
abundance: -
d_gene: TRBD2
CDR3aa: CASSSERGAIHNEQFF
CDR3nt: TGTGCCAGCAGTTCCGAGCGGGGGGCAATCCATAATGAGCAGTTCTTC

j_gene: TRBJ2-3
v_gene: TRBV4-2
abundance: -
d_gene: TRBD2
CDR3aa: CASSSPPSGGPGTQYF
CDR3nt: TGTGCCAGCAGCTCACCCCCCAGCGGGGGCCCAGGTACGCAGTATTTT

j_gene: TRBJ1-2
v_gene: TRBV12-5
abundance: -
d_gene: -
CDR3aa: CASGLFGGYGYTF
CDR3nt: TGTGCTAGTGGTTTATTCGGCGGGTATGGCTACACCTTC

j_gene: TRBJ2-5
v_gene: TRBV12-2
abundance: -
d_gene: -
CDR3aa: CASRPILTSGGVQETQYF
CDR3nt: TGTGCAAGTCGCCCAATACTGACTAGCGGGGGGGTCCAAGAGACCCAGTACTTC

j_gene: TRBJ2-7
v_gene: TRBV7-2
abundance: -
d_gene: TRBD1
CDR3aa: CASSLVSGQGYEQYF
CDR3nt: TGTGCCAGCAGCTTAGTTTCTGGACAGGGGTACGAGCAGTACTTC

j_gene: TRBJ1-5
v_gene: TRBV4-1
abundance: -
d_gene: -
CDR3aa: CASSRNRDQPQHF
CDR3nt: TGCGCCAGCAGCCGGAACAGGGATCAGCCCCAGCATTTT

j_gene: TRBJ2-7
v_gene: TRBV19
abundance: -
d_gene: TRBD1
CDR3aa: CASSLIGTDYYEQYF
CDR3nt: TGTGCCAGTAGTCTAATAGGGACAGATTACTACGAGCAGTACTTC

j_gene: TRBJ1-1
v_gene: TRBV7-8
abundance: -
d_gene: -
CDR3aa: CASSLKRNTEAFF
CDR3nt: TGTGCCAGCAGCCTCAAGAGGAACACTGAAGCTTTCTTT

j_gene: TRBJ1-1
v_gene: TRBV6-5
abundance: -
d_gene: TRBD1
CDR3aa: CASRIRTGETMEAFF
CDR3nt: TGTGCCAGCAGAATCAGGACAGGGGAGACTATGGAAGCTTTCTTT

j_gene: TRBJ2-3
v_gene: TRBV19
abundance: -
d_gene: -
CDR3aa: CASTPPGGTQYF
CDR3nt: TGTGCCAGTACCCCTCCCGGGGGAACGCAGTATTTT

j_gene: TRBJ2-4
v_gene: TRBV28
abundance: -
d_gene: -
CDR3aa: CASLRLFLAKNIQYF
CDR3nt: TGTGCCAGCTTAAGACTGTTTCTAGCCAAAAACATTCAGTACTTC

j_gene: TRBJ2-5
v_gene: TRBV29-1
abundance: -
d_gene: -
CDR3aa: CSVDTQGIGETQYF
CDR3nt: TGCAGCGTTGACACCCAGGGGATTGGAGAGACCCAGTACTTC

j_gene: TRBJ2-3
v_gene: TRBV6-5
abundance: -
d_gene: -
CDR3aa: CASSYSGLGTDTQYF
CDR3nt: TGTGCCAGCAGTTACTCAGGACTGGGCACAGATACGCAGTATTTT

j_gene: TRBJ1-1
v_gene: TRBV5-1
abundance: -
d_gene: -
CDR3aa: CASSAGEANTEAFF
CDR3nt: TGCGCCAGCAGCGCGGGGGAGGCGAACACTGAAGCTTTCTTT

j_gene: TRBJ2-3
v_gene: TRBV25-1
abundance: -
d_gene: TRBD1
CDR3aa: CASSEYGSRQGPDTQYF
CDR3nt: TGTGCCAGCAGTGAATATGGTTCAAGACAGGGCCCAGATACGCAGTATTTT

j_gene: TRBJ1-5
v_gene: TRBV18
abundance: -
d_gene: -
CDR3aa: CASSPSGGGQPQHF
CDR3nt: TGTGCCAGCTCACCATCGGGGGGAGGTCAGCCCCAGCATTTT

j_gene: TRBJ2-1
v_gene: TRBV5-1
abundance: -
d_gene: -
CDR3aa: CASSLNGNNEQFF
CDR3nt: TGCGCCAGCAGCTTGAACGGGAACAATGAGCAGTTCTTC

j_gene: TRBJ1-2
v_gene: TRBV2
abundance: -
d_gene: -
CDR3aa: CASSPRQAPNYGYTF
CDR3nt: TGTGCCAGCAGCCCGCGACAGGCTCCTAACTATGGCTACACCTTC

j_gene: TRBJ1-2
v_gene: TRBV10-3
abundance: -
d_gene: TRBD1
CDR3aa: CATTPLTGGPGYTF
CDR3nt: TGTGCCACCACCCCACTAACAGGGGGCCCGGGCTACACCTTC